The 16 T cell receptor beta chains in this list originate from one sample, sequenced in a study of T cell responses to AZD1222 COVID-19 vaccine. TCRdb's table, derived via immunoSEQ multiplex PCR, lists solely in-frame clones and lacks some. The repertoire holds around 97,000 clones, over 70% seen once, with 20% to 25% in the top ten. The starting material was peripheral blood, obtained on day 0 of AZD1222 vaccination. The receptors here all came from an adult in good health.

Only a few counts were recorded for this clone. Written as DNA, the CDR3 is TGTGCCAGCAGCTTGCCGACGGATACGCAGTATTTT. It codes for CASSLPTDTQYF. This chain joins TRBV7-9 and TRBJ2-3, with D uncertain. The germline V gene encodes CDR1 SEHNR and CDR2 FQNEAQ (reference sequence). The CDR3 has 12 residues. Trimming removed 3 bases at V and 6 bases at J, with 7 bases between. Full variable domain (missing parts from reference TRBV7-9 and TRBJ2-3): DTGVSQNPRHKITKRGQNVTFRCDPISEHNRLYWYRQTLGQGPEFLTYFQNEAQLEKSRLLSDRFSAERPKGSFSTLEIQRTEQGDSAMYLCASSLPTDTQYFGPGTRLTVL.

V and J are TRBV4-1 and TRBJ1-1; no clear D gene. CDR3 length equals 13 residues. V lost 7 bases and J 5 bases, leaving 14 bases between the germline ends. CDR1 is MGHRA, CDR2 YSYEKL, per germline. The CDR3, as DNA: TGCGCCAGCACCGTGGGTGGAAAAACTGAAGCTTTCTTT. Translation: CASTVGGKTEAFF.

The chain links TRBV5-6 to TRBJ2-2, with D possibly TRBD2 on 5 matching bases. Trimming removed 2 bases from V and 6 bases from J, with 11 bases in between. CDR1 is SGHDT, CDR2 YYEEEE, per germline. CDR3 length equals 14 residues. The CDR3 spells CASSLQLVAGELFF. For the CDR3, the DNA is TGTGCCAGCAGCTTACAACTAGTAGCCGGGGAGCTGTTTTTT.

This clone occurred once. This chain connects TRBV5-1 to TRBJ2-1; D remains ambiguous. This CDR3 contains 14 residues. V was shortened by 7 bases and J by 0 bases, with 11 bases between the two germline ends. CDR1 is SGHRS and CDR2 is YFSETQ in the germline V gene. The CDR3 here is CASAPLISYNEQFF. The CDR3 nucleotides are TGCGCCAGCGCTCCCCTCATCTCCTACAATGAGCAGTTCTTC.

This sequence joins TRBV29-1 and TRBJ1-3; 7 positions agree with TRBD1. CDR1 is SQVTM, CDR2 ANQGSEA, per germline. This CDR3 is built from 16 residues. The ends lost 7 bases at V and 0 bases at J; junction bases unmatched: 12. The DNA for the CDR3 is TGCAGCGCCCACTCCGGGACAGCCCCCTCTGGAAACACCATATATTTT. This sequence encodes CSAHSGTAPSGNTIYF.

This clone appeared a single time. The genes are TRBV10-1 and TRBJ2-7; D possibly matches TRBD1 or TRBD2 (6 bases each). This CDR3 has 16 residues. Germline CDR1 reads WNHNN; CDR2 reads SYGVQD (reference sequence). V lost 2 bases, J lost 6 bases, and 20 bases lay in between. CDR3 sequence reads: CASSETLGGRSTEQYF. The CDR3, as DNA: TGCGCCAGCAGTGAGACCTTGGGGGGCCGGTCTACCGAGCAGTACTTC.

The genes are TRBV12-3 or TRBV12-4 and TRBJ1-2, with D unclear. V lost 5 bases, J lost 3 bases, and 10 bases lay in between. The CDR3 consists of 13 residues. In DNA, the CDR3 is TGTGCCAGCAGTCAAGAAGGGTACTATGGCTACACCTTC. Translated: CASSQEGYYGYTF.

The CDR3 loop reads CASSRGQGVIDTQYF. DNA of the CDR3: TGCGCCAGCAGTAGGGGTCAGGGAGTCATTGATACGCAGTATTTT. This chain connects TRBV10-2 to TRBJ2-3; D might be TRBD1 or TRBD2, each matching 5 bases. The ends were cut back, 5 bases at V and 6 bases at J, with 18 bases in the middle. This CDR3 comprises 15 residues. Germline V gene lookup returns CDR1 WSHSY and CDR2 SAAADI.

V is TRBV20-1 and J is TRBJ2-2; the match to TRBD2 covers 9 bases. J gave up 7 bases and V 3 bases, and 15 bases lay outside the gene matches. This CDR3 comprises 17 residues. Per the germline V gene, CDR1 is DFQATT and CDR2 is SNEGSKA (reference sequence). The CDR3 DNA sequence: TGCAGTGCTAGTGGGCTAGCGGGGAAGTCTACTGTCGGGGAGCTGTTTTTT. It is translated as CSASGLAGKSTVGELFF.

V and J are TRBV5-4 and TRBJ1-1; 10 bases map to TRBD1. The germline V gene has CDR1 SGHNT and CDR2 YYREEE (reference sequence). The CDR3 extends over 16 amino acids. The junction had 7 bases not matched to a gene; V was cut back by 4 bases and J by 1 base. In DNA, the CDR3 is TGTGCCAGCAGCCCCAGACAGGGGGCTGGGAACACTGAAGCTTTCTTT. Amino acid sequence: CASSPRQGAGNTEAFF.

The J gene is TRBJ1-2, the V gene TRBV30; D is uncertain. This CDR3 contains 11 residues. V dropped 0 bases and J dropped 10 bases, with 9 bases sitting between them. Per germline, CDR1 GTSNPN and CDR2 SVGIG (reference sequence). This CDR3 reads CAWSVQIIYTF. The CDR3 region has the DNA TGTGCCTGGAGTGTCCAAATAATCTACACCTTC.

This clone was observed once. The rearrangement joins TRBV10-2 to TRBJ2-7; D gene ambiguous. Germline V CDR1 and CDR2: WSHSY, SAAADI. The CDR3 spans 11 residues. V lost 3 bases and J 7 bases, leaving 7 bases between the germline ends. In DNA form, the CDR3 reads TGCGCCAGCAGTGACTATGGGGAGCAGTACTTC. It specifies CASSDYGEQYF.

This rearrangement joins TRBV5-1 to TRBJ2-5, with a possible D match to TRBD2 (5 bases). The CDR3 is 17 residues long. Germline values: CDR1 SGHRS, CDR2 YFSETQ. V was shortened by 0 bases and J by 1 base, with 16 bases between the two germline ends. The CDR3 protein is CASSLVSGIKAQETQYF. The CDR3, as DNA: TGCGCCAGCAGCTTGGTCTCGGGAATAAAGGCCCAAGAGACCCAGTACTTC.

The V gene is TRBV5-4, the J gene TRBJ1-2; 7 nucleotides match TRBD1. Germline lookup yields CDR1 SGHNT and CDR2 YYREEE (reference sequence). With V trimmed by 4 bases and J by 8 bases, 11 bases remained unmatched. This CDR3 contains 14 residues. The CDR3 spells CASSVGTAPWGYTF. The CDR3 coding sequence is TGTGCCAGCAGCGTGGGGACAGCCCCTTGGGGCTACACCTTC.

The V call is TRBV29-1, the J call TRBJ1-5; D is unclear. Germline-derived CDR1 and CDR2 are SQVTM and ANQGSEA. Trimming cost V 6 bases and J 0 bases, with 6 bases left between them. The CDR3 totals 12 residues. The CDR3 DNA sequence: TGCAGCGTGCGGGATAGCAATCAGCCCCAGCATTTT. Translation gives CSVRDSNQPQHF.

The chain is built from TRBV3-1 (or the pseudogene TRBV3-2) and TRBJ2-5, with TRBD2 matching 13 bases. The CDR3 runs to 15 residues. With 2 bases clipped from V and 4 bases from J, the junction kept 1 base outside the gene matches. Germline V gene data show CDR1 as LGHDT and CDR2 as YNNKEL (reference sequence). The CDR3 DNA follows: TGTGCCAGCAGCCAAACTAGCGGGAGGGGAGAGACCCAGTACTTC. As protein: CASSQTSGRGETQYF.